This TCR beta chain was recovered during a study of CD8 T cells in Susac syndrome (dated by TCRdb to about 2019). Study-wide context: Whether CD8+ T cell activation and differentiation in Susac syndrome was antigen driven was tested using repertoire sequencing. The clonality of the CD8+ T cell repertoire was compared across some eleven healthy donors, roughly 14 Susac syndrome patients and fewer than 16 multiple sclerosis patients. Beyond this particular receptor, the publication reports: The TCR sequencing and HLA analysis was acknowledged to have included a relatively small number of individuals.

With respect to this clonotype: Its antigen target is currently unknown. No qualities accompany the bases; no much larger clone lies one base away.

High-throughput TCR beta sequencing profiled peripheral blood CD8+ and CD4+ T cells from healthy donors, Susac syndrome patients and multiple sclerosis patients. Multiple sclerosis controls were treatment-naive patients with stable or active relapsing-remitting disease fulfilling revised McDonald criteria. CD8+ TEMRA cells were enriched by FACS, while bulk CD8+ and CD4+ T cells were purified by magnetic negative isolation. Blood was collected in EDTA tubes and processed within 24 hours, with PBMCs isolated through density gradient centrifugation. PBMCs intended for TCR sequencing were cryopreserved in liquid nitrogen and were subsequently thawed in a 37 degrees C water bath. A purity of at least 90% was achieved for sorted or isolated CD4+, CD8+ and CD8+ TEMRA cells. The CDR3 holds 16 amino acids from the cysteine to the phenylalanine. Only the CDR3 portion is preserved as DNA: 48 bases, with reading frame beginning at the first base. From a lookup of the germline V gene, CDR1 and CDR2 are MGHRA and YSYEKL. A distance of 20 bases separates the germline ends of V and J, which lose 4 bases and 6 bases respectively.

RNA was extracted with the RNeasy kit and roughly 0.45 to 1 ug was reverse transcribed using random hexamers. The immunoSEQ multiplex PCR assay, which covers 54 Vbeta and 13 Jbeta segments, was used to amplify TCR beta CDR3 regions. Bias from PCR amplification was corrected by using a synthetic template baseline for primer optimization and for computational correction. In the paper's pipeline: Reads were assigned to V, D and J genes according to IMGT and analyzed in immunoSEQ Analyzer, with only productive sequences retained. To calculate clonality, Shannon entropy was normalized by log2 of the number of productive unique sequences and then subtracted from one. For each patient and control, public and private clones were evaluated within the 100 most prevalent clones. A clone was defined as Susac-specific if it was absent from the healthy and MS cohorts, from about 1,100 published viral clones and from other ImmuneACCESS disease sequences. TCRdb reprocessing: public reads trimmed at Q25 with fastp, clones called with MiXCR, in-frame beta chains kept. Every distinct CDR3 protein forms one entry, paired with its most common genes and DNA. For this entry, the V and J calls and clone size follow TCRdb and not the study's own pipeline. This sample has 400,000 or so distinct CDR3 sequences in its table, and more than 70% of those were observed once. Clones ranked in the top ten supply under 0.15% of the sample.

The receptor was derived from a human donor with multiple sclerosis. The chain joins TRBV4-1 to TRBJ2-3; the D gene lacks a confident call. Sequencing was performed on CD8+ T cells from PBMCs. The nucleotides read TGCGCCAGCAGCCCCCGGTTCCAGCTTACCCCGGATACGCAGTATTTT. Its protein reads: CASSPRFQLTPDTQYF.